This entry lists 30 T cell receptor beta chains sequenced from one sample in a study of blood T cell repertoires in COVID-19. Data came from immunoSEQ multiplex PCR; TCRdb stores just in-frame clones and leaves some out. The table lists just over 75,000 clones, 84% of them singletons. The source material was peripheral blood. Source of these receptors: a man in his fifties or sixties with acute or convalescent COVID-19.

The chain has TRBV7-9 and TRBJ2-5; 7 bases map to TRBD1. Unmatched junction bases numbered 4, after V lost 0 bases and J lost 3 bases. This CDR3 is built from 15 residues. Germline CDR1 is SEHNR and CDR2 is FQNEAQ (reference sequence). The CDR3 here is CASSLAGTAKETQYF. The CDR3 DNA reads as TGTGCCAGCAGCTTAGCGGGGACAGCAAAAGAGACCCAGTACTTC.

V is TRBV7-6 and J is TRBJ1-5; 7 bases align to TRBD1. The V gene end was trimmed by 5 bases and the J gene end by 1 base; junction bases not matched to a gene: 5. The CDR3 runs 15 residues. The germline V gene encodes CDR1 SGHVS and CDR2 FNYEAQ. The CDR3 spells CASSHRTGSNQPQHF. CDR3 in DNA: TGTGCCAGCAGCCATCGGACAGGAAGCAATCAGCCCCAGCATTTT.

The chain recombines TRBV27 with TRBJ1-5; TRBD1 aligns across 11 bases. V was pared by 0 bases and J by 2 bases, with 0 bases of the junction left unmatched. The CDR3 sequence is 16 residues long. The germline V gene has CDR1 MNHEY and CDR2 SMNVEV (reference sequence). CDR3 region: CASSLSGQGGNQPQHF. CDR3 sequence (DNA): TGTGCCAGCAGTTTATCGGGACAGGGGGGCAATCAGCCCCAGCATTTT.

This rearrangement joins TRBV29-1 to TRBJ2-2; unclear D gene. This CDR3 comprises 12 residues. Germline CDR1 reads SQVTM; CDR2 reads ANQGSEA. V lost 7 bases, J lost 4 bases, and 10 bases lay in between. The CDR3 nucleotides read TGCAGCGGGTGGGCAGGCACCGGGGAGCTGTTTTTT. Protein: CSGWAGTGELFF.

J is TRBJ2-1 and V is TRBV4-3; 11 bases fit TRBD2. This CDR3 has 19 residues. V gave up 2 bases and J gave up 6 bases; unmatched junction bases: 15. Germline CDR1 LGHNA, CDR2 YSLEER. Here the CDR3 reads CASSQRTGLGLAEPNEQFF. DNA of the CDR3: TGCGCCAGCAGCCAACGGACAGGATTGGGACTAGCGGAACCCAATGAGCAGTTCTTC.

The chain couples TRBV5-1 to TRBJ2-7; 9 bases fit TRBD1. The germline gives CDR1 SGHRS, CDR2 YFSETQ. J was trimmed by 11 bases and V by 0 bases; bases with no gene match: 9. This CDR3 is 14 amino acids long. The CDR3 DNA reads TGCGCCAGCAGCTTGGATGGGACAGGGTATATTGAGTACTTC. As protein: CASSLDGTGYIEYF.

The chain joins TRBV12-3 or TRBV12-4 to TRBJ1-5, with 7 positions matching TRBD1. Trimming took 5 bases from V and 14 from J; bases not matched to a gene: 9. This CDR3 has 12 amino acids. In DNA form, the CDR3 reads TGTGCCAGCAGTAATAATGACAGGGTAGAGCATTTT. As protein: CASSNNDRVEHF.

V gene TRBV12-3 or TRBV12-4 combines with J gene TRBJ2-1; 7 bases agree with TRBD1. CDR3 length: 13 amino acids. Trimming took 4 bases from V and 9 from J; bases not matched to a gene: 6. In nucleotides, the CDR3 is TGTGCCAGCAGTTGGACAGGCCCCAGTGAGCAGTTCTTC. This sequence encodes CASSWTGPSEQFF.

This chain joins TRBV2 and TRBJ2-2, with D tentatively TRBD2 (5 bases). The CDR3 covers 21 residues. The V end lost 4 bases, the J end lost 3 bases, and 30 bases lay between the germline ends. The V gene's germline CDR1 is SNHLY and CDR2 FYNNEI. The CDR3 nucleotides read TGTGCCAGCAGTGGCCGTCCAGAAGCCCTGGACCCGACCGGGGACACCGGGGAGCTGTTTTTT. Residues: CASSGRPEALDPTGDTGELFF.

This clone was detected only once. The chain links TRBV11-3 to TRBJ2-2; possibly TRBD2 for D (5 bases). Trimming took off 8 bases at V and 2 bases at J, with 9 bases between the two ends. Per the germline V gene, CDR1 is SGHNT and CDR2 is YENEEA. This CDR3 is built from 13 residues. CDR3 in DNA: TGTGCCAGCGCGGACTCCAACACCGGGGAGCTGTTTTTT. Translation gives CASADSNTGELFF.

The V and J genes are TRBV18 and TRBJ1-1; TRBD1 might be the D (5 bases). Trimming removed 4 bases at V and 3 bases at J, with 12 bases between. The CDR3 consists of 14 residues. Germline loops: CDR1 KGHSH, CDR2 LQKENI. CDR3 sequence reads: CASSLFPGDTEAFF. CDR3 nucleotides: TGTGCCAGCTCACTCTTTCCGGGGGACACTGAAGCTTTCTTT.

This chain connects TRBV7-9 to TRBJ2-5; possibly TRBD1 for D (6 bases). V lost 2 bases and J 4 bases, leaving 14 bases between the germline ends. The length of the CDR3 is 15 residues. CDR1 SEHNR and CDR2 FQNEAQ come from the germline V gene (reference sequence). Here the CDR3 reads CASSLSVGAGETQYF. DNA for the CDR3: TGTGCCAGCAGCTTAAGCGTGGGGGCGGGAGAGACCCAGTACTTC.

The chain has TRBV11-3 and TRBJ2-2, with D possibly matching TRBD2 (7 bases). Germline V gene data show CDR1 as SGHNT and CDR2 as YENEEA. With 5 bases removed from V and 4 bases from J, the gap between germline ends came to 20 bases. CDR3 size: 17 residues. The CDR3 DNA reads as TGTGCCAGCAGCCCGAGTCGGGGGGCCGGAGGCACCGGGGAGCTGTTTTTT. As protein: CASSPSRGAGGTGELFF.

The chain combines TRBV7-9 with TRBJ2-3; D is unresolved. The CDR3 has 14 amino acids. Trimming pared 1 base from V and 2 bases from J, leaving 7 bases between. The germline gives CDR1 SEHNR, CDR2 FQNEAQ (reference sequence). The CDR3 DNA reads TGTGCCAGCAGCTTAGACGGGTACACAGATACGCAGTATTTT. Its protein is CASSLDGYTDTQYF.

The rearrangement links TRBV19 to TRBJ1-4, with 10 bases aligning to TRBD1. This CDR3 has 13 amino acids. CDR1 is LNHDA and CDR2 is SQIVND in the germline V gene (reference sequence). V was clipped by 8 bases and J by 5 bases; unmatched bases: 2. The CDR3 DNA sequence: TGTGCCAGTCTGGACAGGGGGAATGAAAAACTGTTTTTT. Its translation: CASLDRGNEKLFF.

The chain couples TRBV5-1 to TRBJ1-1; 7 nucleotides line up with TRBD1. Germline loops: CDR1 SGHRS, CDR2 YFSETQ. The V and J ends lost 0 bases and 7 bases, in that order; junction bases with no gene match: 6. The CDR3 is made up of 14 amino acids. The DNA for the CDR3 is TGCGCCAGCAGCTTGGAAAACAGGGGACGTGAAGCTTTCTTT. Translated: CASSLENRGREAFF.

V and J are TRBV27 and TRBJ2-2; D is possibly TRBD2 (5 bases). V lost 7 bases to trimming and J lost 1 base, with 10 bases between them. The length of the CDR3 is 14 residues. Germline CDR1 reads MNHEY; CDR2 reads SMNVEV (reference sequence). In DNA, the CDR3 is TGTGCCAGCAAAAGCGGAAGGAACACCGGGGAGCTGTTTTTT. Amino acids: CASKSGRNTGELFF.

V usage is TRBV2 and J usage is TRBJ2-5; 11 bases map to TRBD1. The trim removed 6 bases at V and 4 bases at J, leaving 4 bases unmatched. Per the germline V gene, CDR1 is SNHLY and CDR2 is FYNNEI. The CDR3 is 14 residues long. CDR3 region: CASSVGTGGETQYF. CDR3 DNA sequence: TGTGCCAGCAGCGTGGGGACAGGGGGAGAGACCCAGTACTTC. The full variable domain, with the rest looked up from reference TRBV2 and TRBJ2-5, is EPEVTQTPSHQVTQMGQEVILRCVPISNHLYFYWYRQILGQKVEFLVSFYNNEISEKSEIFDDQFSVERPDGSNFTLKIRSTKLEDSAMYFCASSVGTGGETQYFGPGTRLLVL.

The chain uses TRBV6-2 or TRBV6-3 and TRBJ1-6; D not resolved. Germline CDR1 reads MNHEY; CDR2 reads SVGEGT. V was clipped by 4 bases and J by 4 bases, with 11 bases between them. CDR3 length equals 15 residues. Written as DNA, the CDR3 is TGTGCCAGCAGTTTGGGAGTAAGTTATAATTCACCCCTCCACTTT. Its translation is CASSLGVSYNSPLHF.

The chain links TRBV6-6 to TRBJ1-2, with D hard to call. The CDR3 runs 15 residues. Germline V gives CDR1 MNHNY, CDR2 SVGAGI (reference sequence). V was pared by 8 bases and J by 0 bases, with 16 bases between. The CDR3 reads CASLLASRSNYGYTF. CDR3 in DNA: TGTGCCAGCCTCTTGGCAAGCAGGTCTAACTATGGCTACACCTTC.

The chain couples TRBV7-2 to TRBJ2-3; 12 bases match TRBD2. This CDR3 is 16 amino acids long. Germline V gives CDR1 SGHTA, CDR2 FQGNSA. After removal of 5 bases from V and 6 bases from J, the junction contained 9 bases not matched to a gene. The DNA of the CDR3 is TGTGCCAGCAGCCACCCTAGCGGGGGGGCCAAGGATACGCAGTATTTT. Translated, it gives CASSHPSGGAKDTQYF.

This clone has just one count. The rearrangement joins TRBV10-3 to TRBJ1-3; weak D call: TRBD1 (6 bases). Germline assignment: CDR1 ENHRY and CDR2 SYGVKD. The CDR3 totals 15 residues. The ends were cut back, 11 bases at V and 6 bases at J, with 23 bases in the middle. The CDR3 reads CASGTTASPLNTIYF. The CDR3 coding sequence is TGTGCCTCCGGGACAACCGCTTCTCCCCTAAACACCATATATTTT.

The chain is built from TRBV9 and TRBJ2-7, with a possible D match to TRBD1 (7 bases). This CDR3 is 16 amino acids long. V dropped 0 bases and J dropped 2 bases, with 15 bases sitting between them. Germline values: CDR1 SGDLS, CDR2 YYNGEE. The CDR3 protein is CASSVGGDSTTYEQYF. Here the CDR3 DNA reads TGTGCCAGCAGCGTAGGCGGGGACAGTACAACCTACGAGCAGTACTTC.

This rearrangement joins TRBV3-1 (or the pseudogene TRBV3-2) to TRBJ1-2; the D gene is possibly TRBD1 (6 bases). CDR3 length: 13 residues. Germline lookup yields CDR1 LGHDT and CDR2 YNNKEL (reference sequence). Trimming took 5 bases from V and 6 from J, leaving 13 bases between them. CDR3 DNA: TGTGCCAGCAGCAACGGGGGGGGGCATGGCTACACCTTC. It specifies CASSNGGGHGYTF.

This clone is a singleton in its sample. The chain couples TRBV7-6 to TRBJ2-7; TRBD1 matches 7 bases. The germline V gene has CDR1 SGHVS and CDR2 FNYEAQ. The length of the CDR3 is 14 residues. The junction had 6 bases not matched to a gene; V was cut back by 5 bases and J by 2 bases. The CDR3 DNA reads TGTGCCAGCAGCGAGGGACAGCTGACCTACGAGCAGTACTTC. It is translated as CASSEGQLTYEQYF.

J is TRBJ2-7 and V is TRBV5-6, with 8 bases identical to TRBD2. The CDR3 has 12 residues. The V gene end was trimmed by 4 bases and the J gene end by 6 bases; junction bases not matched to a gene: 3. Germline assignment: CDR1 SGHDT and CDR2 YYEEEE. CDR3 bases: TGTGCCAGCAGCGAAACTAGCGGCGAGCAGTACTTC. Its translation: CASSETSGEQYF.

The chain combines TRBV7-3 with TRBJ2-1; 7 bases are a match to TRBD2. V gave up 2 bases and J gave up 9 bases; unmatched junction bases: 4. This CDR3 is built from 13 residues. Germline V gene sequence: CDR1 SGHTA, CDR2 FQGTGA. CDR3 in DNA: TGTGCCAGCAGCTTAGGGGGAGGGAGTGAGCAGTTCTTC. It specifies CASSLGGGSEQFF.

The chain uses TRBV10-3 and TRBJ2-7; D is unresolved. The CDR3 runs to 13 residues. Germline V CDR1 and CDR2: ENHRY, SYGVKD. The V gene lost 0 bases and the J gene lost 5 bases, with 8 bases spanning the gap. The CDR3, as DNA: TGTGCCATCAGTGAGTCCAAGGAGCACGAGCAGTACTTC. Its translation: CAISESKEHEQYF.

The J gene is TRBJ2-2, the V gene TRBV6-5, with TRBD2 as a possible D gene (6 bases). The ends were cut back, 2 bases at V and 5 bases at J, with 15 bases in the middle. CDR1 MNHEY and CDR2 SVGAGI come from the germline V gene. The CDR3 length is 16 residues. The CDR3 loop reads CASSYPGRRGTGELFF. CDR3 nucleotide sequence: TGTGCCAGCAGTTACCCCGGGAGAAGAGGAACCGGGGAGCTGTTTTTT.

J is TRBJ1-5 and V is TRBV11-2, with D possibly matching TRBD1 (5 bases). Trimming took off 1 base at V and 6 bases at J, with 10 bases between the two ends. CDR1 and CDR2 (germline): SGHAT, FQNNGV. The CDR3 has 14 residues. The CDR3 loop is CASSLAGGRQPQHF. The CDR3, as DNA: TGTGCCAGCAGCTTAGCGGGGGGTCGTCAGCCCCAGCATTTT.